The present T cell receptor (beta chain) was sequenced within a study of blood T cell repertoires in COVID-19. One Seattle source followed patients from active infection through their disease course. Some clones are missing from TCRdb's copy, which holds only in-frame ones; the method was immunoSEQ multiplex PCR. The repertoire includes over 70,000 clones, 70% to 90% of them detected once, and over 9.5% sits in the top ten. There are 15 residues in the CDR3. The germline CDR1 and CDR2 sequences are LGHDT and YNNKEL (reference sequence). V shed 0 bases, J shed 4 bases, and the junction held 4 bases outside the gene matches. This clone has just one count.

The V gene is TRBV3-1 (or the pseudogene TRBV3-2), the J gene TRBJ2-5; TRBD2 matches 8 bases. The sequence came from a man aged 60 to 69 with COVID-19, enrolled during active disease. The sample was peripheral blood. CDR3 coding DNA: TGTGCCAGCAGCCAAGATTCTAGCGGGTTAGAGACCCAGTACTTC. Protein: CASSQDSSGLETQYF.